The 14 T cell receptor beta chains listed next were all sequenced from one sample in a study of beta chain features in type 1 diabetes. The study's findings and limits: The study found moderately but significantly shorter TCRB CDR3s in all four CD4+ subsets of Type 1 diabetes patients.

Reverse transcribing all isolated RNA meant expressed TCRB transcripts were sequenced. This table comes from immunoSEQ multiplex PCR, and its TCRdb copy is limited to in-frame clones, with some not included. Of 100,000 to 150,000 clones in the sample, about 17% were seen once. No antigen is known for these receptors. The sequenced sample was central memory CD4+ T cells from blood. The receptors stem from a man aged 30 to 45 with type 1 diabetes.

This clone appeared a few times. V is TRBV6-5 and J is TRBJ1-1, with TRBD1 as a possible D gene (5 bases). The CDR3 has 15 residues. Germline CDR1 MNHEY, CDR2 SVGAGI. Trimming took 6 bases from V and 1 from J, leaving 15 bases between them. The DNA for the CDR3 is TGTGCCAGCAGATATTCAGGGATTTCGAACACTGAAGCTTTCTTT. Its protein is CASRYSGISNTEAFF.

The rearrangement uses TRBV5-6 and TRBJ2-3; D is possibly TRBD2 (6 bases). Trimming stripped 4 bases from V and 2 bases from J, with 17 bases between. This CDR3 spans 16 amino acids. The germline V gene encodes CDR1 SGHDT and CDR2 YYEEEE. The CDR3 is CASSIPWRGNTDTQYF. The CDR3, as DNA: TGTGCCAGCAGCATCCCTTGGCGGGGAAACACAGATACGCAGTATTTT.

The count of this clone is one. The chain links TRBV10-3 to TRBJ2-3; D gene ambiguous. CDR1 is ENHRY and CDR2 is SYGVKD in the germline V gene. The CDR3 covers 13 residues. Trimming took off 4 bases at V and 6 bases at J, with 11 bases between the two ends. As DNA, the CDR3 is TGTGCCATCAGTGGGGCCAAATGGGATACGCAGTATTTT. It yields the protein CAISGAKWDTQYF.

The V call is TRBV2, the J call TRBJ1-5, with D hard to call. The ends were cut back, 4 bases at V and 0 bases at J, with 7 bases in the middle. Germline lookup yields CDR1 SNHLY and CDR2 FYNNEI. The CDR3 loop spans 14 amino acids. The CDR3 coding sequence is TGTGCCAGCAGTGCTGGGGATAGCAATCAGCCCCAGCATTTT. Its protein product is CASSAGDSNQPQHF.

The chain joins TRBV28 to TRBJ2-7; 7 positions agree with TRBD1. The germline gives CDR1 MDHEN, CDR2 SYDVKM. V shed 8 bases and J 3 bases; nucleotides not matched to a gene: 13. This CDR3 comprises 15 residues. The CDR3 bases are TGTGCCAGCGGCGACGGGACAGTAGAGATCTACGAGCAGTACTTC. It yields the protein CASGDGTVEIYEQYF.

This clone came up a few times. The CDR3: CATADMNTEAFF. CDR3 bases: TGTGCCACGGCAGATATGAACACTGAAGCTTTCTTT. The genes are TRBV18 and TRBJ1-1; no definite D call. Germline V gene lookup returns CDR1 KGHSH and CDR2 LQKENI. Between the trimmed V and J ends, which lost 10 bases and 0 bases, there was a span of 9 bases. This CDR3 has 12 amino acids.

The J gene is TRBJ2-5, the V gene TRBV10-2; 9 bases align to TRBD1. Germline-derived CDR1 and CDR2 are WSHSY and SAAADI. The length of the CDR3 is 14 residues. J lost 1 base, V lost 10 bases, and 7 bases had no gene match. Here the CDR3 DNA reads TGCGCCACTACGACAGGGGGACGCCAAGAGACCCAGTACTTC. Translation: CATTTGGRQETQYF.

This clone was found a few times. The CDR3 here is CASSSGGGGGYQETQYF. The CDR3 DNA follows: TGTGCCAGCAGCTCGGGAGGCGGCGGGGGATATCAAGAGACCCAGTACTTC. V and J are TRBV7-2 and TRBJ2-5, with TRBD2 identical over 7 bases. This CDR3 has 17 amino acids. The V gene's germline CDR1 is SGHTA and CDR2 FQGNSA. Trimming cost V 4 bases and J 2 bases; bases outside gene matches: 13.

The CDR3 here is CASSPPWTSEAFF. CDR3 sequence (DNA): TGTGCCAGCTCACCACCGTGGACAAGTGAAGCTTTCTTT. V is TRBV18 and J is TRBJ1-1; possible D gene TRBD1, 5 bases. The CDR3 is 13 amino acids. Trimming took off 0 bases at V and 7 bases at J, with 9 bases between the two ends. The germline gives CDR1 KGHSH, CDR2 LQKENI.

This chain links TRBV9 with TRBJ2-2, with 10 bases lining up with TRBD1. CDR1 is SGDLS and CDR2 is YYNGEE in the germline V gene. With V trimmed by 5 bases and J by 6 bases, 7 bases remained unmatched. The CDR3 spans 15 residues. Written as DNA, the CDR3 is TGTGCCAGCAGTCCTGGGACAGGGGAAGCCGGGGAGCTGTTTTTT. Translation gives CASSPGTGEAGELFF.

This chain uses TRBV7-2 with TRBJ2-1; possible D gene TRBD2, 5 bases. The CDR3 has 15 amino acids. Germline assignment: CDR1 SGHTA and CDR2 FQGNSA. Deletions cut 7 bases from V and 2 bases from J, with 15 bases between. In DNA, the CDR3 is TGTGCCAGCACCCACGAGGGCGCCCCCTACAATGAGCAGTTCTTC. Protein: CASTHEGAPYNEQFF.

CDR3 nucleotides: TGTGCCAGCAGCCCCGGGACAGGGGACGGTTACGTCCTGACTTTC. The encoded protein is CASSPGTGDGYVLTF. The chain uses TRBV11-2 and TRBJ2-6; 10 bases are a match to TRBD1. The V gene end was trimmed by 5 bases and the J gene end by 11 bases; junction bases not matched to a gene: 9. Germline V gene lookup returns CDR1 SGHAT and CDR2 FQNNGV. The length of the CDR3 is 15 residues. Full variable domain (rest looked up from reference TRBV11-2 and TRBJ2-6): EAGVAQSPRYKIIEKRQSVAFWCNPISGHATLYWYQQILGQGPKLLIQFQNNGVVDDSQLPKDRFSAERLKGVDSTLKIQPAKLEDSAVYLCASSPGTGDGYVLTFGAGSRLTVL.

The chain is built from TRBV7-2 and TRBJ2-5, with D unresolved. This CDR3 comprises 14 residues. With 1 base removed from V and 2 bases from J, the gap between germline ends came to 8 bases. Per germline, CDR1 SGHTA and CDR2 FQGNSA. CDR3 bases: TGTGCCAGCAGCTTAGTCGGCCAGCAAGAGACCCAGTACTTC. Translating it yields CASSLVGQQETQYF.

This clone was found a few times. It differs at one base from a far larger clone, so likely a read error. The chain carries TRBV7-9 and TRBJ2-7; D might be TRBD1 or TRBD2, each matching 6 bases. CDR3 size: 16 residues. V was pared by 5 bases and J by 3 bases, with 20 bases between. The V gene's germline CDR1 is SEHNR and CDR2 FQNEAQ (reference sequence). The CDR3 bases are TGTGCCAGCAGCCCTCTTGGGAACGGAGGGGGCTACGAGCAGTACTTC. It translates to CASSPLGNGGGYEQYF.